This T cell receptor beta chain was retrieved from a study of early T cells in non-severe SARS-CoV-2 infection (TCRdb year 2021). In the study overall: Because TCR sequencing was done on bulk RNA from unsorted whole blood, the alpha and beta chains could not be paired. The research as a whole found: VDJdb matching was skewed toward anti-spike CD8 responses and likely underestimated virus-specific expansions by missing private and CD4 specificities.

This was a case-control study nested in a cohort of healthcare workers in London, UK, who had nasopharyngeal swab PCR tests and blood samples taken every week. Between 23 and 31 March 2020, the week of the UK lockdown, healthcare workers were enrolled and then followed up weekly for as long as 16 weeks. The library relied on 5' RACE. TCRdb names NextSeq 500 as the instrument used. Unique molecular identifiers were attached to individual cDNA molecules in the TCR library protocol so that sequencing error and PCR bias could be corrected. Sequencing covered both TCR alpha and beta chains, and within each sample the abundances of alpha and beta sequences were tightly co-correlated. In the original analysis: Decombinator V4 was used to annotate the V gene, J gene and CDR3 of the TCR sequences. TCRs were defined as expanded if a significant change between any two time points was detected under a Poisson model with p below 0.0001. TCR abundances were normalised to the total number of TCRs sequenced per sample and expressed as counts per million. MAIT TCRs were defined by TRAV1-2 paired with TRAJ12, TRAJ20 or TRAJ33, and iNKT TCRs by TRAV10 paired with TRAJ18. VDJdb, accessed on 1 November 2021, was searched for TCRs annotated for CMV, EBV and SARS-CoV-2, and TCRs annotated for more than one antigen were excluded. TCRdb handled the public reads itself, with Q25 trimming in fastp and clone calling in MiXCR, and kept productive beta chains. Each record represents a unique CDR3 protein, reported with the most common genes and DNA among its rows. These V and J calls rely on TCRdb rather than the paper's analysis. For this sample there are about 71,000 distinct CDR3 sequences; roughly 15% appear just once. The ten most abundant clones make up about an eighth of the sample.

As to this clonotype: Its binding antigen is unknown. No base-level quality is on record; no much larger clone is a single base apart.

Via the germline V gene (reference sequence), CDR1 is DFQATT and CDR2 SNEGSKA. Its CDR3 holds 14 amino acids, cysteine through phenylalanine. The kept DNA is CDR3 alone, 42 bases in frame from the first base. V gives up 0 bases and J gives up 4 bases, and the segment between their germline ends measures 10 bases. This receptor was taken from an adult who was a healthcare worker with PCR-confirmed SARS-CoV-2 infection or an uninfected control (not recorded which). Sequencing input: whole blood. The rearrangement joined TRBV20-1 to TRBJ2-1, with a tentative D gene TRBD2 over 5 matching bases. The CDR3 sequence is CSARDPRGYNEQFF. The DNA sequence is TGCAGTGCTAGAGATCCTCGAGGGTACAATGAGCAGTTCTTC.